This T cell receptor beta chain is drawn from a study of T cells after yellow fever vaccination. Germline CDR1 is MNHEY and CDR2 is SVGAGI. The CDR3 covers 14 residues. Trimming took 5 bases from V and 3 from J; bases not matched to a gene: 3. This clonotype was counted only a few times. From the 5' RACE reads, TCRdb called clonotypes with MiXCR, one entry per CDR3 protein. The table lists under 500,000 distinct CDR3 sequences, around 20% of them singletons. This sample comprised PBMCs, obtained before the yellow fever booster vaccination. The sequence was obtained from a man younger than 35 who received the YFV17D yellow fever vaccine. The rearrangement links TRBV6-5 to TRBJ2-7; 11 positions match TRBD1. For the CDR3, the DNA is TGTGCCAGCAGTATCGGGACAGGGGGCTACGAGCAGTACTTC. This gives the protein CASSIGTGGYEQYF.